Below, 2 T cell receptor beta chains from the same sample are listed, as sequenced in a study of T-cell memory formation after mild COVID-19. TCRdb re-called the 5' RACE reads with MiXCR, one entry per CDR3 protein. The sample shows under 650,000 distinct CDR3 sequences, around 17% of them seen only once. Sequenced: PBMCs or a T cell subset sorted from them (not recorded which). The source is an adult woman who had mild COVID-19 (a few samples of this study predate the infection). Cell type and time point are not known.

The chain is built from TRBV3-1 and TRBJ1-2; D perhaps matches TRBD1 (6 bases). Germline V gene sequence: CDR1 LGHDT, CDR2 YNNKEL (reference sequence). The CDR3 extends over 14 amino acids. Trimming shortened V by 4 bases and J by 4 bases, and 13 bases separated the two germline ends. The CDR3 protein is CASSRVDRTYGYTF. CDR3 nucleotides: TGTGCCAGCAGCCGCGTTGACAGGACCTATGGCTACACCTTC.

This clonotype was seen a handful of times. The rearrangement uses TRBV7-6 and TRBJ2-7; D unresolved. The length of the CDR3 is 16 residues. With 1 base removed from V and 0 bases from J, the gap between germline ends came to 13 bases. Per the germline V gene, CDR1 is SGHVS and CDR2 is FNYEAQ. The DNA for the CDR3 is TGTGCCAGCAGCTTAGTGGGAACAGCCCTCTCCTACGAGCAGTACTTC. This gives the protein CASSLVGTALSYEQYF.